This entry lists 23 T cell receptor beta chains sequenced from one sample in a study of shared clonotypes between healthy human individuals. Assay used: immunoSEQ multiplex PCR; TCRdb lists only in-frame clones, some missing. Here the sample spans more than 1.2 million clones, approximately 98.5% being singletons. Sequenced sample: naive CD4+ T cells sorted from blood. Sample subset: CD45RA+ positively selected. These receptors came from a man aged 25 to 40 in good health.

The rearrangement links TRBV9 to TRBJ2-2; the D call may be TRBD1 or TRBD2 (5 bases each). V was clipped by 1 base and J by 4 bases, with 14 bases between them. Germline CDR1 is SGDLS and CDR2 is YYNGEE. The CDR3 is made up of 16 amino acids. The CDR3 protein is CASSVFPGPSTGELFF. The CDR3 DNA reads TGTGCCAGCAGCGTATTCCCGGGACCGAGCACCGGGGAGCTGTTTTTT. The variable domain in full, completed from reference TRBV9 and TRBJ2-2, reads DSGVTQTPKHLITATGQRVTLRCSPRSGDLSVYWYQQSLDQGLQFLIQYYNGEERAKGNILERFSAQQFPDLHSELNLSSLELGDSALYFCASSVFPGPSTGELFFGEGSRLTVL.

The chain couples TRBV7-2 to TRBJ2-7, with 7 positions matching TRBD2. This CDR3 has 13 amino acids. Trimming took 11 bases from V and 0 from J; bases not matched to a gene: 7. The germline CDR1 and CDR2 sequences are SGHTA and FQGNSA. CDR3 nucleotide sequence: TGTGCCTTATCCGGCGGGAGCTCCTACGAGCAGTACTTC. Translated: CALSGGSSYEQYF.

CDR3 bases: TGTGCCAGCAGCCGGACAGGACTATCCGACACCGGGGAGCTGTTTTTT. Its protein product is CASSRTGLSDTGELFF. This rearrangement joins TRBV2 to TRBJ2-2; TRBD1 might be the D (7 bases). Deletions cut 6 bases from V and 3 bases from J, with 17 bases between. Per the germline V gene, CDR1 is SNHLY and CDR2 is FYNNEI. This CDR3 comprises 16 residues.

The rearrangement joins TRBV7-8 to TRBJ1-4, with a weak D call TRBD1 (5 bases). Germline lookup yields CDR1 SGHVS and CDR2 FQNEAQ. The CDR3 extends over 14 amino acids. The V gene lost 5 bases and the J gene lost 8 bases, with 15 bases spanning the gap. DNA of the CDR3: TGTGCCAGCAGCCGGGACTCCGGCGGGGAAAAACTGTTTTTT. Translating it yields CASSRDSGGEKLFF.

The genes are TRBV11-2 and TRBJ1-1; D remains ambiguous. The CDR3 covers 15 residues. Germline loops: CDR1 SGHAT, CDR2 FQNNGV. The V end lost 4 bases, the J end lost 0 bases, and 12 bases lay between the germline ends. In DNA, the CDR3 is TGTGCCAGCAGCTCCTTCACGGGTATGAACACTGAAGCTTTCTTT. Its translation: CASSSFTGMNTEAFF.

This chain connects TRBV7-9 to TRBJ1-1, with D perhaps TRBD1 (6 bases). V lost 5 bases and J lost 4, with 11 bases in between. Per germline, CDR1 SEHNR and CDR2 FQNEAQ (reference sequence). The length of the CDR3 is 13 residues. CDR3 in DNA: TGTGCCAGCAGCCAAACAGGGTCCACTGAAGCTTTCTTT. This sequence encodes CASSQTGSTEAFF.

This chain links TRBV9 with TRBJ2-1; D is uncertain. The length of the CDR3 is 13 residues. Germline CDR1 and CDR2: SGDLS and YYNGEE. V was shortened by 5 bases and J by 5 bases, with 11 bases between the two germline ends. In nucleotides, the CDR3 is TGTGCCAGCAGTCTATTAGTAGACAATGAGCAGTTCTTC. It codes for CASSLLVDNEQFF.

This CDR3 is CATSGKGRGNQPQHF. CDR3 nucleotides: TGTGCCACCAGCGGGAAGGGCAGGGGCAATCAGCCCCAGCATTTT. The genes are TRBV15 and TRBJ1-5, with a possible D match to TRBD1 (5 bases). This CDR3 contains 15 residues. V lost 5 bases and J 2 bases, leaving 13 bases between the germline ends. Germline values: CDR1 LNHNV, CDR2 YYDKDF (reference sequence).

This clone has just one count. The V call is TRBV7-3, the J call TRBJ2-7; D is tentatively TRBD1 or TRBD2 (7 bases each). The CDR3 is 16 residues long. The germline V and J ends were trimmed by 5 bases and 1 base, with 18 bases remaining between them. Looked up from germline, CDR1 is SGHTA and CDR2 is FQGTGA. This chain's CDR3 is CASSLAGGTASYEQYF. In DNA, the CDR3 is TGTGCCAGCAGCCTGGCCGGGGGGACAGCGTCCTACGAGCAGTACTTC.

About this clone itself: Distinct nucleotide sequences in the sample also encode this CDR3. The genes are TRBV5-1 and TRBJ2-5, with D perhaps matching TRBD1 (5 bases). This CDR3 is 13 amino acids long. In germline, CDR1 is SGHRS, CDR2 YFSETQ. V was pared by 2 bases and J by 1 base, with 6 bases between. CDR3 in amino acids: CASSLDSQETQYF. CDR3 DNA: TGCGCCAGCAGCTTAGACAGCCAAGAGACCCAGTACTTC.

This chain links TRBV7-2 with TRBJ1-1; no reliable D call. Trimming pared 5 bases from V and 0 bases from J, leaving 10 bases between. This CDR3 is built from 14 residues. Germline V gene lookup returns CDR1 SGHTA and CDR2 FQGNSA. CDR3 in DNA: TGTGCCAGCAGCAAGAGGGCACTGAACACTGAAGCTTTCTTT. As protein: CASSKRALNTEAFF.

A single count supports this clone. The genes are TRBV19 and TRBJ2-2; TRBD2 matches at 13 bases. CDR3 size: 17 residues. The V and J ends lost 2 bases and 7 bases, in that order; junction bases with no gene match: 7. CDR1 LNHDA and CDR2 SQIVND come from the germline V gene (reference sequence). The CDR3 sequence: CASSIRRTSGRGGELFF. For the CDR3, the DNA is TGTGCCAGTAGTATAAGACGGACTAGCGGGAGAGGCGGGGAGCTGTTTTTT.

The CDR3 spells CASSTPGLAGVETQYF. The CDR3 DNA is TGTGCCAGCAGCACACCGGGACTAGCGGGAGTTGAGACCCAGTACTTC. This sequence joins TRBV5-4 and TRBJ2-5, with 14 bases lining up with TRBD2. The CDR3 sequence is 16 residues long. Germline CDR1 reads SGHNT; CDR2 reads YYREEE (reference sequence). With 4 bases clipped from V and 5 bases from J, the junction kept 7 bases outside the gene matches.

This clone was recorded once. This chain uses TRBV5-1 with TRBJ2-7; 8 bases match TRBD1. V shed 4 bases and J 0 bases; nucleotides not matched to a gene: 9. The CDR3 has 16 amino acids. CDR1 and CDR2 (germline): SGHRS, YFSETQ. The CDR3 coding sequence is TGCGCCAGCAGCGCATGGGACAGGACCCTCTCCTACGAGCAGTACTTC. Its protein product is CASSAWDRTLSYEQYF. The full variable domain, rest sourced from reference TRBV5-1 and TRBJ2-7, is KAGVTQTPRYLIKTRGQQVTLSCSPISGHRSVSWYQQTPGQGLQFLFEYFSETQRNKGNFPGRFSGRQFSNSRSEMNVSTLELGDSALYLCASSAWDRTLSYEQYFGPGTRLTVT.

The rearrangement uses TRBV14 and TRBJ1-1; 7 bases map to TRBD1. CDR1 is SGHDN and CDR2 is FVKESK in the germline V gene. V shed 4 bases, J shed 8 bases, and the junction held 16 bases outside the gene matches. The length of the CDR3 is 16 residues. The DNA for the CDR3 is TGTGCCAGCAGCCCCATCTGGGAGGGGGCTGGGACGGAAGCTTTCTTT. It encodes CASSPIWEGAGTEAFF.

The V call is TRBV18, the J call TRBJ2-7; the match to TRBD2 covers 9 bases. The CDR3 runs to 15 residues. V was pared by 3 bases and J by 0 bases, with 3 bases of the junction left unmatched. Looked up from germline, CDR1 is KGHSH and CDR2 is LQKENI. The CDR3 here is CASSPLREGSYEQYF. The CDR3 DNA is TGTGCCAGCTCACCCTTGCGGGAGGGCTCCTACGAGCAGTACTTC.

To note about this clone: Other DNA variants within this sample encode the same CDR3. The CDR3, as DNA: TGTGCCAGCAGTGAAGTGGAGGAGACCCAGTACTTC. Amino acids: CASSEVEETQYF. The V gene is TRBV2, the J gene TRBJ2-5; D call uncertain. Germline V CDR1 and CDR2: SNHLY, FYNNEI. CDR3 length equals 12 residues. The V end lost 1 base, the J end lost 5 bases, and 5 bases lay between the germline ends. Looking up the rest from reference TRBV2 and TRBJ2-5 gives the full variable domain: EPEVTQTPSHQVTQMGQEVILRCVPISNHLYFYWYRQILGQKVEFLVSFYNNEISEKSEIFDDQFSVERPDGSNFTLKIRSTKLEDSAMYFCASSEVEETQYFGPGTRLLVL.

The chain has TRBV11-1 and TRBJ2-3; 8 positions agree with TRBD2. This CDR3 comprises 17 residues. The V gene end was trimmed by 4 bases and the J gene end by 3 bases; junction bases not matched to a gene: 12. CDR1 is SGHAT, CDR2 FQDESV, per germline (reference sequence). CDR3 DNA: TGTGCCAGCAGCTATCAACTAAGCGGGAGCGGAACAGATACGCAGTATTTT. Amino acids: CASSYQLSGSGTDTQYF.

V gene TRBV7-9 combines with J gene TRBJ1-1; D remains unclear. The V end was cut by 2 bases, the J end by 7 bases, with 14 bases between. This CDR3 spans 14 amino acids. Germline lookup yields CDR1 SEHNR and CDR2 FQNEAQ (reference sequence). The CDR3 sequence is CASSLSPGGLEAFF. The CDR3 DNA reads TGTGCCAGCAGCTTATCCCCCGGCGGGCTTGAAGCTTTCTTT.

The chain joins TRBV10-2 to TRBJ2-5, with D unclear. Germline V CDR1 and CDR2: WSHSY, SAAADI. V dropped 4 bases and J dropped 3 bases, with 6 bases sitting between them. This CDR3 has 12 amino acids. CDR3 coding DNA: TGCGCCAGCAGTGCAAGCGAAGAGACCCAGTACTTC. It translates to CASSASEETQYF.

This clone was observed once. The rearrangement links TRBV29-1 to TRBJ1-1; no definite D call. The length of the CDR3 is 10 residues. Per the germline V gene, CDR1 is SQVTM and CDR2 is ANQGSEA. V was shortened by 3 bases and J by 6 bases, with 5 bases between the two germline ends. CDR3 in DNA: TGCAGCGTTGAGGAGGCTGAAGCTTTCTTT. Its protein product is CSVEEAEAFF. Full variable domain (missing parts from reference TRBV29-1 and TRBJ1-1): SAVISQKPSRDICQRGTSLTIQCQVDSQVTMMFWYRQQPGQSLTLIATANQGSEATYESGFVIDKFPISRPNLTFSTLTVSNMSPEDSSIYLCSVEEAEAFFGQGTRLTVV.

This chain joins TRBV7-2 and TRBJ2-6, with unresolved D. Trimming stripped 5 bases from V and 2 bases from J, with 7 bases between. Germline V gene sequence: CDR1 SGHTA, CDR2 FQGNSA. This CDR3 comprises 14 residues. The CDR3 DNA follows: TGTGCCAGCAGCGGATACCCTGGGGCCAACGTCCTGACTTTC. Residues: CASSGYPGANVLTF.

The CDR3 DNA reads TGCAGCGAGGATCTGAACACTGAAGCTTTCTTT. Translating gives CSEDLNTEAFF. The V gene is TRBV20-1, the J gene TRBJ1-1; D remains unclear. Germline V gene data show CDR1 as DFQATT and CDR2 as SNEGSKA (reference sequence). The CDR3 has 11 amino acids.